The next 7 T cell receptor beta chains were all read from a single sample in a study of blood T cell repertoires in COVID-19. Assay used: immunoSEQ multiplex PCR; TCRdb lists only in-frame clones, some missing. The repertoire holds about 46,000 clones, with over 70% as singletons. The source material was peripheral blood. These receptor sequences come from a woman older than 75 with acute or convalescent COVID-19.

The chain is built from TRBV5-1 and TRBJ1-1; D unclear. Germline assignment: CDR1 SGHRS and CDR2 YFSETQ. The CDR3 consists of 16 residues. V was pared by 2 bases and J by 1 base, with 15 bases between. The CDR3 spells CASSFRPGGQNTEAFF. Written as DNA, the CDR3 is TGCGCCAGCAGCTTCCGGCCTGGCGGTCAGAACACTGAAGCTTTCTTT.

The chain combines TRBV5-5 with TRBJ1-1; D is perhaps TRBD1 (6 bases). Germline assignment: CDR1 SGHKS and CDR2 YYEKEE (reference sequence). The CDR3 runs 14 residues. V was pared by 4 bases and J by 5 bases, with 15 bases between. CDR3 in DNA: TGTGCCAGCAGCCTACGGGACAAGCAAACTGAAGCTTTCTTT. Its translation is CASSLRDKQTEAFF.

J is TRBJ2-7 and V is TRBV2; possible D gene TRBD1, 6 bases. The CDR3 loop spans 12 amino acids. Trimming took 7 bases from V and 4 from J, leaving 11 bases between them. CDR1 is SNHLY, CDR2 FYNNEI, per germline. CDR3 sequence (DNA): TGTGCCAGCAAGCAGGGGTCATACGAGCAGTACTTC. Translated: CASKQGSYEQYF.

This clone came up once. The chain carries TRBV5-5 and TRBJ2-7; 9 nucleotides align to TRBD1. The V gene end was trimmed by 5 bases and the J gene end by 5 bases; junction bases not matched to a gene: 11. Germline loops: CDR1 SGHKS, CDR2 YYEKEE (reference sequence). There are 15 residues in the CDR3. The CDR3 DNA is TGTGCCAGCAGTATTGAGGGACAGGGTATCGACGAGCAGTACTTC. Translation gives CASSIEGQGIDEQYF. The complete variable domain, with remaining parts taken from reference TRBV5-5 and TRBJ2-7, reads DAGVTQSPTHLIKTRGQQVTLRCSPISGHKSVSWYQQVLGQGPQFIFQYYEKEERGRGNFPDRFSARQFPNYSSELNVNALLLGDSALYLCASSIEGQGIDEQYFGPGTRLTVT.

This rearrangement joins TRBV7-2 to TRBJ2-3; 9 positions match TRBD1. The V gene end was trimmed by 3 bases and the J gene end by 7 bases; junction bases not matched to a gene: 17. Looked up from germline, CDR1 is SGHTA and CDR2 is FQGNSA. The CDR3 totals 18 residues. The chain's CDR3 is CASSFISGGQGFQHTQYF. For the CDR3, the DNA is TGTGCCAGCAGCTTCATTAGTGGGGGACAGGGCTTTCAGCATACGCAGTATTTT.

This clone showed up just a few times. The gene calls are TRBV5-1 and TRBJ2-4, with 7 bases identical to TRBD2. This CDR3 is built from 15 residues. V was pared by 0 bases and J by 7 bases, with 7 bases of the junction left unmatched. In germline, CDR1 is SGHRS, CDR2 YFSETQ. The chain's CDR3 is CASSLAAGMRNIQYF. In DNA form, the CDR3 reads TGCGCCAGCAGCTTGGCAGCGGGGATGAGGAACATTCAGTACTTC.

The rearrangement uses TRBV6-5 and TRBJ1-1; D call uncertain. The germline gives CDR1 MNHEY, CDR2 SVGAGI. This CDR3 is 15 amino acids long. The germline V and J ends were trimmed by 0 bases and 3 bases, with 11 bases remaining between them. The CDR3: CASSYSTMGDTEAFF. The CDR3 bases are TGTGCCAGCAGTTACTCGACCATGGGAGACACTGAAGCTTTCTTT.